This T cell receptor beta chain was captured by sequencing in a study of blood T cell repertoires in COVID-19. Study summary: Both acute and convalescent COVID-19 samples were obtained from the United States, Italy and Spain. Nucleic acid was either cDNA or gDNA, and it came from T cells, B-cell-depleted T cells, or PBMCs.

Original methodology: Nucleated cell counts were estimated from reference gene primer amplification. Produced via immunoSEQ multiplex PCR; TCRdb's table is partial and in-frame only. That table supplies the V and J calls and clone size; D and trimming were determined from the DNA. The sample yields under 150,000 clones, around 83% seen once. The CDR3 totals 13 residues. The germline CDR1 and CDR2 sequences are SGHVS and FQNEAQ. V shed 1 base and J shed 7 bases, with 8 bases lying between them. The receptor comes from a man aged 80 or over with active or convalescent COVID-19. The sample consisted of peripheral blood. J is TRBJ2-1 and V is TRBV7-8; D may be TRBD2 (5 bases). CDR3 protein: CASSLGGPNEQFF. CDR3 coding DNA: TGTGCCAGCAGCTTAGGAGGGCCGAATGAGCAGTTCTTC.